This T cell receptor (beta chain) came from a study of blood T cell repertoires in COVID-19. Profiling relied on immunoSEQ multiplex PCR, and the TCRdb table lists in-frame clones only, not all of them. Here the sample spans 25,000 to 30,000 clones, 87% being singletons. This CDR3 is built from 14 residues. With 3 bases removed from V and 2 bases from J, the gap between germline ends came to 11 bases. CDR1 is MNHEY and CDR2 is SMNVEV in the germline V gene (reference sequence). This clonotype originated in a man in his fifties with active COVID-19. The sample taken for sequencing was peripheral blood. V gene TRBV27 combines with J gene TRBJ2-7; D not resolved. CDR3 residues: CASSLHPRTYEQYF. The CDR3, as DNA: TGTGCCAGCAGTTTGCATCCGCGGACCTACGAGCAGTACTTC.